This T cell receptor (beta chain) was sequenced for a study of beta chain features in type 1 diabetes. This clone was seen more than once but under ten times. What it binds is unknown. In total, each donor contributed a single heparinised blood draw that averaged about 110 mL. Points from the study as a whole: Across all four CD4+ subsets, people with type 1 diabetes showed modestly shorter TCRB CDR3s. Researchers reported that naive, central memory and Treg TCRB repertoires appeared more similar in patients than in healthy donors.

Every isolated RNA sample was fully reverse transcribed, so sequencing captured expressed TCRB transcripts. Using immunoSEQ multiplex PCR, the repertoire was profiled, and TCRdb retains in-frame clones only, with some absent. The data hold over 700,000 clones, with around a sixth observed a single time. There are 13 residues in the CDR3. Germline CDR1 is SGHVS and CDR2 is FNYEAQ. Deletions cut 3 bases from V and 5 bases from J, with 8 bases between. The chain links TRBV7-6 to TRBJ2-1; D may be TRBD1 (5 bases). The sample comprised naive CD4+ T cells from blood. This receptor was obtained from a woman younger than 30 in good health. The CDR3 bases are TGTGCCAGCAGCTTGTTAGGGGACAATGAGCAGTTCTTC. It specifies CASSLLGDNEQFF.